One sample yielded the 25 T cell receptor beta chains listed below, sequenced in a study of blood T cell repertoires in COVID-19. Profiling relied on immunoSEQ multiplex PCR, and the TCRdb table lists in-frame clones only, not all of them. The sample includes roughly 32,000 clones, 87% of them seen just once. What was sequenced was peripheral blood. The origin of the receptors is a man aged 45 to 65 with active or convalescent COVID-19.

This chain connects TRBV5-4 to TRBJ2-3; perhaps TRBD2 as D (6 bases). The CDR3 is made up of 14 amino acids. The V gene's germline CDR1 is SGHNT and CDR2 YYREEE (reference sequence). V was trimmed by 1 base and J by 6 bases, leaving 12 bases between them. CDR3 in DNA: TGTGCCAGCAGCTTGTCCCGGGGGACGGATACGCAGTATTTT. It yields the protein CASSLSRGTDTQYF.

This chain joins TRBV28 and TRBJ2-1, with a tentative D call TRBD2 (6 bases). CDR3 length: 14 amino acids. V lost 2 bases and J 9 bases, leaving 14 bases between the germline ends. Looked up from germline, CDR1 is MDHEN and CDR2 is SYDVKM. The CDR3 spells CASSLRRPGVEQFF. The CDR3 bases are TGTGCCAGCAGTTTACGGCGCCCGGGAGTTGAGCAGTTCTTC.

The chain carries TRBV19 and TRBJ1-2, with 11 bases that match TRBD1. In germline, CDR1 is LNHDA, CDR2 SQIVND (reference sequence). The CDR3 is made up of 13 amino acids. V lost 4 bases, J lost 7 bases, and 2 bases stayed unmatched. In DNA, the CDR3 is TGTGCCAGTAGTACCGGGACAGGGGGTGGCTACACCTTC. This translates into CASSTGTGGGYTF.

The chain couples TRBV28 to TRBJ2-1; 9 bases line up with TRBD2. The V and J ends lost 6 bases and 4 bases, in that order; junction bases with no gene match: 13. The CDR3 spans 17 residues. Germline loops: CDR1 MDHEN, CDR2 SYDVKM. The DNA of the CDR3 is TGTGCCAGCAGCTACCGATATCTAGCGGGGCTATACAATGAGCAGTTCTTC. Amino acids: CASSYRYLAGLYNEQFF.

This chain's CDR3 is CASSVGRTQETQYF. CDR3 coding DNA: TGTGCCAGCAGCGTGGGAAGGACTCAAGAGACCCAGTACTTC. The chain links TRBV5-4 to TRBJ2-5, with TRBD2 as a possible D gene (5 bases). This CDR3 spans 14 amino acids. Germline loops: CDR1 SGHNT, CDR2 YYREEE (reference sequence). The ends were cut back, 4 bases at V and 2 bases at J, with 12 bases in the middle.

The chain carries TRBV5-8 and TRBJ1-5; 7 bases are a match to TRBD1. From germline, CDR1 is SGHTS and CDR2 YDEGEE. Trimming removed 4 bases from V and 7 bases from J; junction bases left unmatched: 8. The CDR3 consists of 14 residues. The CDR3 DNA reads as TGTGCCAGCAGCCCTAGGACAGGACGCCAGCCCCAGCATTTT. It is translated as CASSPRTGRQPQHF.

CDR3 sequence reads: CASSYKASQPQHF. The CDR3 DNA sequence: TGTGCCAGCAGTTATAAGGCTAGTCAGCCCCAGCATTTT. This chain uses TRBV6-6 with TRBJ1-5; D gene uncertain. This CDR3 region has 13 residues. CDR1 is MNHNY and CDR2 is SVGAGI in the germline V gene (reference sequence). Trimming took 3 bases from V and 6 from J, leaving 9 bases between them.

V is TRBV28 and J is TRBJ2-1; 13 nucleotides line up with TRBD2. In germline, CDR1 is MDHEN, CDR2 SYDVKM. The CDR3 totals 17 residues. Trimming removed 4 bases from V and 5 bases from J; junction bases left unmatched: 8. The CDR3 bases are TGTGCCAGCAGTTCCCCACCCGGACTAGCGGGAGACAATGAGCAGTTCTTC. Residues: CASSSPPGLAGDNEQFF.

This chain connects TRBV30 to TRBJ2-7; D possibly corresponds to TRBD1 (6 bases). V lost 3 bases, J lost 3 bases, and 15 bases lay in between. Germline CDR1 reads GTSNPN; CDR2 reads SVGIG (reference sequence). The length of the CDR3 is 14 residues. For the CDR3, the DNA is TGTGCCTGGAGGTTGGTAAGCAGGGGCTACGAGCAGTACTTC. This gives the protein CAWRLVSRGYEQYF.

The chain couples TRBV3-1 (or the pseudogene TRBV3-2) to TRBJ2-7; TRBD2 is a possible D gene (6 bases). The V gene's germline CDR1 is LGHDT and CDR2 YNNKEL (reference sequence). V dropped 4 bases and J dropped 2 bases, with 18 bases sitting between them. The CDR3 sequence is 16 residues long. The CDR3 protein is CASSPQSGSVAYEQYF. For the CDR3, the DNA is TGTGCCAGCAGCCCACAATCCGGGAGCGTGGCCTACGAGCAGTACTTC.

The rearrangement uses TRBV6-1 and TRBJ2-3; 11 nucleotides agree with TRBD2. CDR1 is MNHNS and CDR2 is SASEGT in the germline V gene. Trimming took 2 bases from V and 2 from J; bases not matched to a gene: 6. The CDR3 runs to 17 residues. The DNA of the CDR3 is TGTGCCAGCAGTGAATGGGGGACTAGCGGAAACACAGATACGCAGTATTTT. Amino acid sequence: CASSEWGTSGNTDTQYF.

This chain joins TRBV20-1 and TRBJ1-6, with 8 bases lining up with TRBD1. Germline-derived CDR1 and CDR2 are DFQATT and SNEGSKA (reference sequence). J lost 7 bases, V lost 3 bases, and 8 bases had no gene match. The CDR3 extends over 15 amino acids. The CDR3 sequence: CSASWAGGGNSPLHF. In DNA form, the CDR3 reads TGCAGTGCTAGTTGGGCAGGGGGCGGGAATTCACCCCTCCACTTT.

The chain carries TRBV21-1 and TRBJ1-1; whether TRBD1, the table's D call, matches the DNA was not checked. TRBV21-1 is listed as a pseudogene. The CDR3 is made up of 18 amino acids. CDR3 amino acids: CASSKKRGTGGLNTEAFF. DNA of the CDR3: TGTGCCAGCAGCAAAAAAAGGGGGACAGGGGGCTTGAACACTGAAGCTTTCTTT.

CDR3 coding DNA: TGTGCCAGCAGCCAAGGACTAGCGGAATACGAGCAGTACTTC. Its protein product is CASSQGLAEYEQYF. The gene calls are TRBV3-1 (or the pseudogene TRBV3-2) and TRBJ2-7, with 9 bases aligning to TRBD2. Germline loops: CDR1 LGHDT, CDR2 YNNKEL (reference sequence). The CDR3 extends over 14 amino acids. With 1 base clipped from V and 4 bases from J, the junction kept 2 bases outside the gene matches.

The rearrangement uses TRBV2 and TRBJ1-2; D may be TRBD1 (6 bases). This CDR3 region has 14 residues. The ends were cut back, 8 bases at V and 6 bases at J, with 19 bases in the middle. In germline, CDR1 is SNHLY, CDR2 FYNNEI. In nucleotides, the CDR3 is TGTGCCAGCGACGAATTGACAGGTACCGATGGCTACACCTTC. It specifies CASDELTGTDGYTF.

This chain connects TRBV10-3 to TRBJ2-7, with 9 bases lining up with TRBD1. Per germline, CDR1 ENHRY and CDR2 SYGVKD. The J segment lost 1 base and the V segment lost 10 bases, leaving 8 bases of the junction unmatched. This CDR3 contains 14 residues. The CDR3 loop is CATGGQGTSYEQYF. CDR3 bases: TGTGCCACCGGCGGACAGGGGACATCCTACGAGCAGTACTTC.

This rearrangement joins TRBV20-1 to TRBJ1-1; weak D call: TRBD1 (6 bases). The CDR3 covers 11 residues. Per germline, CDR1 DFQATT and CDR2 SNEGSKA (reference sequence). V was shortened by 8 bases and J by 1 base, with 8 bases between the two germline ends. The CDR3 protein is CSYRANTEAFF. CDR3 DNA: TGCAGTTACAGGGCGAACACTGAAGCTTTCTTT.

The chain uses TRBV4-3 and TRBJ2-1; D may be TRBD2 (6 bases). Deletions cut 5 bases from V and 6 bases from J, with 11 bases between. Germline V gene sequence: CDR1 LGHNA, CDR2 YSLEER. CDR3 size: 13 residues. The CDR3 nucleotides read TGCGCCAGCAGCACTACTAGCCTCAATGAGCAGTTCTTC. This gives the protein CASSTTSLNEQFF.

This chain links TRBV10-3 with TRBJ2-1; D call uncertain. The ends were cut back, 0 bases at V and 2 bases at J, with 11 bases in the middle. Germline CDR1 reads ENHRY; CDR2 reads SYGVKD. The CDR3 sequence is 16 residues long. The CDR3 sequence: CAISESSGFTYNEQFF. The CDR3 DNA is TGTGCCATCAGTGAGTCCTCCGGGTTTACCTACAATGAGCAGTTCTTC.

V is TRBV5-4 and J is TRBJ2-1; no definite D call. This CDR3 contains 12 residues. Germline V gene lookup returns CDR1 SGHNT and CDR2 YYREEE (reference sequence). Trimming took off 3 bases at V and 10 bases at J, with 11 bases between the two ends. In nucleotides, the CDR3 is TGTGCCAGCAGCTCCCCCGGCGGAGAGCAGTTCTTC. It specifies CASSSPGGEQFF.

This chain joins TRBV21-1 and TRBJ2-5; no check of the table's D call, TRBD1, against the DNA was made. TRBV21-1 constitutes a pseudogene. The CDR3 runs 12 residues. In DNA form, the CDR3 reads TGTGCCAGCAGCAAGCGAGGGGGCGGCCAGTACTTC. Its protein is CASSKRGGGQYF.

The V and J genes are TRBV7-2 and TRBJ2-3; weak D call: TRBD2 (5 bases). Germline CDR1 reads SGHTA; CDR2 reads FQGNSA. The V end lost 5 bases, the J end lost 2 bases, and 11 bases lay between the germline ends. This CDR3 comprises 14 residues. The CDR3 sequence is CASSTSGPTDTQYF. CDR3 DNA sequence: TGTGCCAGCAGCACCAGCGGACCCACAGATACGCAGTATTTT.

The rearrangement joins TRBV28 to TRBJ2-5; possibly TRBD1 for D (5 bases). The CDR3 has 16 amino acids. CDR1 is MDHEN, CDR2 SYDVKM, per germline. The ends were cut back, 6 bases at V and 4 bases at J, with 21 bases in the middle. CDR3 loop: CASRPYDSGTVETQYF. The CDR3 DNA sequence: TGTGCCAGCAGACCCTACGACAGTGGCACGGTAGAGACCCAGTACTTC.

The chain joins TRBV21-1 to TRBJ2-3; TRBD2 is the table's D call, not checked against the DNA. TRBV21-1 counts as a pseudogene. This CDR3 contains 21 residues. CDR3 region: CASSKVVAGEWVKEGTDTQYF. The CDR3 DNA reads TGTGCCAGCAGCAAAGTAGTAGCGGGAGAATGGGTAAAGGAAGGCACAGATACGCAGTATTTT.

With respect to this clone: The same CDR3 can be traced to other DNA sequences in this sample. The gene calls are TRBV19 and TRBJ1-5; weak D call: TRBD1 (5 bases). This CDR3 spans 13 amino acids. Trimming took 2 bases from V and 4 from J, leaving 6 bases between them. Germline-derived CDR1 and CDR2 are LNHDA and SQIVND (reference sequence). DNA for the CDR3: TGTGCCAGTAGTATACGGGGGAATCAGCCCCAGCATTTT. This encodes CASSIRGNQPQHF.